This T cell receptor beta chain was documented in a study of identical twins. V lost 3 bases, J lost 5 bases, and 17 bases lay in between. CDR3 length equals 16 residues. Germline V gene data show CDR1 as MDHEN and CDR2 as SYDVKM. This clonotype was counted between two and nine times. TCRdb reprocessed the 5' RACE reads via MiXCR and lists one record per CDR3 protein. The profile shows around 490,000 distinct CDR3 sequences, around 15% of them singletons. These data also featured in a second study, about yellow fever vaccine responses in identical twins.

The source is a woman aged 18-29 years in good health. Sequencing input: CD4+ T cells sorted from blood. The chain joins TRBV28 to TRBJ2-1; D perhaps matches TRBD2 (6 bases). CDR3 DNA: TGTGCCAGCAGTTTTCTGGCGGGGTTCCCTAACAATGAGCAGTTCTTC. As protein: CASSFLAGFPNNEQFF.